This paragraph covers one TCR beta chain sequence. What it binds is not known. Profiled with immunoSEQ multiplex PCR; TCRdb holds only in-frame clones, not every one. The sample has just under 95,000 clones; about 88% are singletons. The sample is drawn from a study of T cell responses to AZD1222 COVID-19 vaccine. Study-wide background: Second-dose recipients at about 4 or about 12 weeks were treated as one pooled group. Findings of the study overall: Baseline seropositives among AZD1222 recipients totaled only five to seven. Donors, mostly white British, included more females; clonal diversity was possibly underestimated.

Deletions cut 4 bases from V and 9 bases from J, with 16 bases between. Germline CDR1 reads LNHNV; CDR2 reads YYDKDF (reference sequence). This CDR3 contains 13 residues. This sequence originates from an adult in good health. The chain employs TRBV15 and TRBJ2-7; no definite D call. Source: peripheral blood, taken on day 0 of AZD1222 vaccination. The CDR3 here is CATSKPGPAVQYF. The CDR3 coding sequence is TGTGCCACCAGCAAACCAGGACCGGCCGTGCAGTACTTC.